This TCR beta chain was obtained from a study of shared clonotypes between healthy human individuals. Study-wide findings and caveats: Depth was large, yet rarefaction showed that sorted-subset sequencing was incomplete. The low donor count limited represented genetic and exposure-history diversity. Generally, naive subsets came out with larger estimated richness than memory subsets.

The naive CD8 fraction comprised CD45RO-negative cells positively selected for CCR7 and excluded terminally differentiated effector memory CD45RA+ cells. Details on this clone: Its target is not known.

The CDR3 is 16 amino acids. Trimming at V came to 4 bases and at J to 3 bases, leaving 4 bases not matched to a gene. Germline V gene lookup returns CDR1 PRHDT and CDR2 FYEKMQ (reference sequence). Authors' methods: With immunoSEQ giving junction-only sequences and no quality scores, filtering differed. Sequenced by immunoSEQ multiplex PCR; TCRdb stores in-frame clones only, minus some. V and J calls and clone size are given by that table; D and trimming were obtained from the DNA. The sample carries about 700,000 clones, about 91% recorded once. The V gene is TRBV13, the J gene TRBJ2-3; 13 positions match TRBD2. The receptor comes from a man aged 25 to 45 in good health. Material for sequencing was naive CD8+ T cells sorted from blood. The chain's CDR3 is CASSSGTSGMTDTQYF. For the CDR3, the DNA is TGTGCCAGCAGCTCTGGGACTAGCGGGATGACAGATACGCAGTATTTT.